Listed below are T cell receptor beta chains from one sample, sequenced in a study of cytomegalovirus exposure and HLA in healthy donors. Profiling relied on immunoSEQ multiplex PCR, and the TCRdb table lists in-frame clones only, not all of them. Among 50,000 to 65,000 clones, more than 70% were seen once, and the ten largest hold roughly 47%. The material sequenced was PBMCs. The receptors originated from a middle-aged man in good health and CMV-seropositive. Each CDR3 is given with its conserved first and last residue. D genes are given only for firm matches.

. | 14 | TRBJ1-1 | TRBV15 | CATSRDTGNTEAFF
. | 17 | TRBJ2-6 | TRBV5-5 | CASSLAGVTSGANVLTF
TRBD1 | 14 | TRBJ2-7 | TRBV5-6 | CASSGTGVGYEQYF
TRBD1 | 15 | TRBJ1-1 | TRBV5-5 | CASSWGDRDDRGAFF
. | 14 | TRBJ1-5 | TRBV6-5 | CASSYSGAGQPQHF
. | 12 | TRBJ1-1 | TRBV30 | CAYTGFNTEAFF
TRBD2 | 17 | TRBJ2-1 | TRBV27 | CASSLLAGEYYYNEQFF
TRBD1 | 13 | . | TRBV2 | CASCRQGEYEQYF
. | 12 | TRBJ2-7 | TRBV29-1 | CSVEGRLYEQYF
. | 14 | TRBJ1-1 | TRBV7-3 | CASSFRTANTEAFF